A selection of T cell receptor beta chains follows, all from one sample in a study of blood T cell repertoires in COVID-19. Clones were sequenced by immunoSEQ multiplex PCR, and TCRdb holds only the in-frame ones, with some missing. The profile covers about 190,000 clones, with about 85% appearing a single time and about 6.9% taken by the ten largest. Material: peripheral blood. The receptors were gathered from a man older than 75 with COVID-19, enrolled during active disease. The CDR3 runs from the conserved cysteine through the conserved F or W. D genes are given only for firm matches. Size tells how often a clone was seen (once, few, many) or the class of an expanded clone, and some rows leave it out.

cdr3_nt: TGCGCCAGCAGCCAAGACTACAGGGGGCAATCTCGGTACGAGCAGTACTTC; cdr3_aa: CASSQDYRGQSRYEQYF; d_call: TRBD1; j_call: TRBJ2-7; clone_size: .; v_call: TRBV4-1
cdr3_nt: TGTGCCAGTAGATTGGACAGACTCTATGGCTACACCTTC; cdr3_aa: CASRLDRLYGYTF; d_call: .; j_call: TRBJ1-2; clone_size: .; v_call: TRBV19
cdr3_nt: TGTGCCAGCAGCTTGGACAGGGGGCAGTACAATGAGCAGTTCTTC; cdr3_aa: CASSLDRGQYNEQFF; d_call: TRBD1; j_call: TRBJ2-1; clone_size: .; v_call: TRBV5-5
cdr3_nt: TGTGCCAGCAGACTGGCAAACACGGGGGGACCAACTAATGAAAAACTGTTTTTT; cdr3_aa: CASRLANTGGPTNEKLFF; d_call: .; j_call: TRBJ1-4; clone_size: .; v_call: TRBV11-3
cdr3_nt: TGTGCCAGCAGCTTAGATGGAGGGAGGGGATACGAGACCCAGTACTTC; cdr3_aa: CASSLDGGRGYETQYF; d_call: TRBD2; j_call: TRBJ2-5; clone_size: .; v_call: TRBV11-3
cdr3_nt: TGCGCCAGCAGCTCCCGGGGAGTGTACGAGCAGTACTTC; cdr3_aa: CASSSRGVYEQYF; d_call: .; j_call: TRBJ2-7; clone_size: .; v_call: TRBV5-1
cdr3_nt: TGTGCCAGCAGCATTCGAGGACAGGGGAAAACTAGCACAGATACGCAGTATTTT; cdr3_aa: CASSIRGQGKTSTDTQYF; d_call: TRBD1; j_call: TRBJ2-3; clone_size: .; v_call: TRBV7-8
cdr3_nt: TGTGCCAGCAGCCAGTACCGGGACAGGGGGCACAGCGAGCAGTACTTC; cdr3_aa: CASSQYRDRGHSEQYF; d_call: TRBD1; j_call: TRBJ2-7; clone_size: .; v_call: TRBV7-9
cdr3_nt: TGTGCCAGCTCACCGGGACAGGGGCACGGCTACACCTTC; cdr3_aa: CASSPGQGHGYTF; d_call: TRBD1; j_call: TRBJ1-2; clone_size: once; v_call: TRBV18
cdr3_nt: TGCGCCAGCAGCCAATATACTACGGCTGAAGCTTTCTTT; cdr3_aa: CASSQYTTAEAFF; d_call: .; j_call: TRBJ1-1; clone_size: .; v_call: TRBV4-1
cdr3_nt: TGTGCCAGCAGCTTTCAGGGGGCGTATGGCTACACCTTC; cdr3_aa: CASSFQGAYGYTF; d_call: TRBD1; j_call: TRBJ1-2; clone_size: .; v_call: TRBV7-2
cdr3_nt: TGTGCCATCAGTACTGGGCAGCGGGACTATGGCTACACCTTC; cdr3_aa: CAISTGQRDYGYTF; d_call: .; j_call: TRBJ1-2; clone_size: .; v_call: TRBV10-3
cdr3_nt: TGTGCCAGCAGACCGGGACAGCCTACTAGCTCTGGAAACACCATATATTTT; cdr3_aa: CASRPGQPTSSGNTIYF; d_call: TRBD1; j_call: TRBJ1-3; clone_size: .; v_call: TRBV28
cdr3_nt: TGTGCCAGCAGCTTAGCCGAGGGCCCTAACTATGGCTACACCTTC; cdr3_aa: CASSLAEGPNYGYTF; d_call: .; j_call: TRBJ1-2; clone_size: .; v_call: TRBV11-2
cdr3_nt: TGTGCCATCAGTGAGTTCACAGGGGGCACAGATACGCAGTATTTT; cdr3_aa: CAISEFTGGTDTQYF; d_call: TRBD1; j_call: TRBJ2-3; clone_size: .; v_call: TRBV10-3
cdr3_nt: TGTGCCAGCAGAACAGGGGGAACTAATGAAAAACTGTTTTTT; cdr3_aa: CASRTGGTNEKLFF; d_call: TRBD1; j_call: TRBJ1-4; clone_size: .; v_call: TRBV27
cdr3_nt: TGTGCCAGCAGCTCACAGGGGCACACTGAAGCTTTCTTT; cdr3_aa: CASSSQGHTEAFF; d_call: TRBD1; j_call: TRBJ1-1; clone_size: .; v_call: TRBV7-2
cdr3_nt: TGCGCCGGTCCCCCGGAGTATGGCTACACCTTC; cdr3_aa: CAGPPEYGYTF; d_call: .; j_call: TRBJ1-2; clone_size: few; v_call: TRBV5-1
cdr3_nt: TGTGCCACCAGTGATGGGGGACAAGGGCGGGATGAGCAGTTCTTC; cdr3_aa: CATSDGGQGRDEQFF; d_call: .; j_call: TRBJ2-1; clone_size: .; v_call: TRBV24-1
cdr3_nt: TGTGCCACCACCTTAATTTACAGGGACCGTGGCTACACCTTC; cdr3_aa: CATTLIYRDRGYTF; d_call: .; j_call: TRBJ1-2; clone_size: .; v_call: TRBV6-8
cdr3_nt: TGCAGCGTTGGAACAGGGGGGATCAACACTGAAGCTTTCTTT; cdr3_aa: CSVGTGGINTEAFF; d_call: TRBD1; j_call: TRBJ1-1; clone_size: few; v_call: TRBV29-1
cdr3_nt: TGTGCCAGCAGCCTAACAGGGGGGCGGGGAGAGCAGTACTTC; cdr3_aa: CASSLTGGRGEQYF; d_call: TRBD1; j_call: TRBJ2-7; clone_size: .; v_call: TRBV6-5
cdr3_nt: TGTGCCAGCAGCAGGCCGGGGTACGAGCAGTACTTC; cdr3_aa: CASSRPGYEQYF; d_call: .; j_call: TRBJ2-7; clone_size: .; v_call: TRBV12-3/TRBV12-4
cdr3_nt: TGTGCCAGCAGCTTGGGGGACAGGGGGCAAGGAGAGACCCAGTACTTC; cdr3_aa: CASSLGDRGQGETQYF; d_call: TRBD1; j_call: TRBJ2-5; clone_size: .; v_call: TRBV7-9
cdr3_nt: TGTGCCAGCAGTCAGCGGGGAGGGGGCACAGATACGCAGTATTTT; cdr3_aa: CASSQRGGGTDTQYF; d_call: TRBD2; j_call: TRBJ2-3; clone_size: once; v_call: TRBV3-1/TRBV3-2
cdr3_nt: TGTGCCATCAGCAGCGGGGCCCGCCTGAGGAATGAGCAGTTCTTC; cdr3_aa: CAISSGARLRNEQFF; d_call: TRBD2; j_call: TRBJ2-1; clone_size: .; v_call: TRBV10-3
cdr3_nt: TGTGCCAGTAGTTATGAGAGGGCCCATAACTATGGCTACACCTTC; cdr3_aa: CASSYERAHNYGYTF; d_call: .; j_call: TRBJ1-2; clone_size: .; v_call: TRBV19
cdr3_nt: TGTGCCAGCACCACGCTGACTAGCGGGGGGCACAATGAGCAGTTCTTC; cdr3_aa: CASTTLTSGGHNEQFF; d_call: TRBD2; j_call: TRBJ2-1; clone_size: .; v_call: TRBV28
cdr3_nt: TGTGCCAGCAGCGAGGGCTTCTTTAGCAATCAGCCCCAGCATTTT; cdr3_aa: CASSEGFFSNQPQHF; d_call: .; j_call: TRBJ1-5; clone_size: many; v_call: TRBV2
cdr3_nt: TGTGCCAGTAAGGGGGCGGGGAACACTGAAGCTTTCTTT; cdr3_aa: CASKGAGNTEAFF; d_call: TRBD1; j_call: TRBJ1-1; clone_size: .; v_call: TRBV19
cdr3_nt: TGTGCCAGCTCACCCGGACAACTTAACACTGAAGCTTTCTTT; cdr3_aa: CASSPGQLNTEAFF; d_call: .; j_call: TRBJ1-1; clone_size: .; v_call: TRBV18
cdr3_nt: TGTGCCAGCAGGCCTCAGGGGGTCTATGGCTACACCTTC; cdr3_aa: CASRPQGVYGYTF; d_call: TRBD1; j_call: TRBJ1-2; clone_size: few; v_call: TRBV12-3/TRBV12-4
cdr3_nt: TGTGCCAGCAGCCGGGACAGATATAACTATGGCTACACCTTC; cdr3_aa: CASSRDRYNYGYTF; d_call: TRBD1; j_call: TRBJ1-2; clone_size: .; v_call: TRBV5-4
cdr3_nt: TGTGCCAGTAGTCCCGGGAAGACCTACAATGAGCAGTTCTTC; cdr3_aa: CASSPGKTYNEQFF; d_call: .; j_call: TRBJ2-1; clone_size: few; v_call: TRBV19
cdr3_nt: TGTGCCAGCAGCCGGAACCGGGACAGGGGCCAAGGTATACAGGAGGACGAGCAGTACTTC; cdr3_aa: CASSRNRDRGQGIQEDEQYF; d_call: TRBD1; j_call: TRBJ2-7; clone_size: once; v_call: TRBV6-2/TRBV6-3
cdr3_nt: TGTGCCAGCAGCGTAGCACAGATCGCGAACACCGGGGAGCTGTTTTTT; cdr3_aa: CASSVAQIANTGELFF; d_call: .; j_call: TRBJ2-2; clone_size: .; v_call: TRBV9
cdr3_nt: TGTGCCAGCAGCGGGTCTAGCCCCCCAAACACTGAAGCTTTCTTT; cdr3_aa: CASSGSSPPNTEAFF; d_call: .; j_call: TRBJ1-1; clone_size: .; v_call: TRBV9
cdr3_nt: TGCGCCAGCAGCCAGACTAGCGGGGGCAATGAGCAGTTCTTC; cdr3_aa: CASSQTSGGNEQFF; d_call: TRBD2; j_call: TRBJ2-1; clone_size: .; v_call: TRBV5-1
cdr3_nt: TGTGCCAGCAGCCAAGATTTGGCTGCAACTAATGAAAAACTGTTTTTT; cdr3_aa: CASSQDLAATNEKLFF; d_call: .; j_call: TRBJ1-4; clone_size: .; v_call: TRBV3-1/TRBV3-2
cdr3_nt: TGTGCCAGCAGCGCCAATCCCAGGGGTTGGGGAAACACCATATATTTT; cdr3_aa: CASSANPRGWGNTIYF; d_call: .; j_call: TRBJ1-3; clone_size: .; v_call: TRBV9
cdr3_nt: TGCAGCGTTGCCGGGACTGCTGCCAACTATGGCTACACCTTC; cdr3_aa: CSVAGTAANYGYTF; d_call: .; j_call: TRBJ1-2; clone_size: .; v_call: TRBV29-1
cdr3_nt: TGTGCCAGCAACCAGGACCGGGGGGGGGCTGAAGCTTTCTTT; cdr3_aa: CASNQDRGGAEAFF; d_call: .; j_call: TRBJ1-1; clone_size: .; v_call: TRBV2
cdr3_nt: TGTGCCAGTAGTCTAGAGGTCGGACAGGGGCTCAATCAGCCCCAGCATTTT; cdr3_aa: CASSLEVGQGLNQPQHF; d_call: TRBD1; j_call: TRBJ1-5; clone_size: .; v_call: TRBV19
cdr3_nt: TGTGCCAGCAGTGAGGCCAGGGGGCGGGAAAAACTGTTTTTT; cdr3_aa: CASSEARGREKLFF; d_call: TRBD1; j_call: TRBJ1-4; clone_size: .; v_call: TRBV6-1